Presented here are 20 T cell receptor beta chains from one specimen sequenced in a study of T-cell memory formation after mild COVID-19. TCRdb used MiXCR to reprocess the 5' RACE reads, holding one entry per CDR3 protein. This table has around 260,000 distinct CDR3 sequences, 16% appearing once. Input material: PBMCs or a T cell subset sorted from them (not recorded which). The receptors shown here come from a man aged 18-30 years who had mild COVID-19 (a few samples of this study predate the infection). Cell type and time point are not known.

The chain carries TRBV2 and TRBJ2-4, with 9 bases identical to TRBD1. The V segment lost 7 bases and the J segment 0 bases; nucleotides outside the gene matches: 7. Germline V CDR1 and CDR2: SNHLY, FYNNEI. CDR3 length: 16 amino acids. CDR3 region: CASTRPGQGAKNIQYF. CDR3 sequence (DNA): TGTGCCAGCACTAGGCCGGGACAGGGAGCCAAAAACATTCAGTACTTC.

The V and J genes are TRBV29-1 and TRBJ2-1; D gene unclear. CDR3 length: 14 amino acids. Trimming took 1 base from V and 6 from J, leaving 13 bases between them. Germline lookup yields CDR1 SQVTM and CDR2 ANQGSEA. Written as DNA, the CDR3 is TGCAGCGTTGAAGGCGTCCCGGGTAGCAATGAGCAGTTCTTC. This gives the protein CSVEGVPGSNEQFF.

In this sample, this clonotype turned up a few times. V and J are TRBV12-3 or TRBV12-4 and TRBJ1-1; maybe TRBD1 (6 bases). Trimming cost V 7 bases and J 4 bases, with 16 bases left between them. The length of the CDR3 is 14 residues. This chain's CDR3 is CASTPGGLGTEAFF. The CDR3 DNA reads TGTGCCAGCACCCCGGGGGGGCTTGGCACTGAAGCTTTCTTT.

The rearrangement joins TRBV6-5 to TRBJ1-1, with TRBD1 as a possible D gene (5 bases). The CDR3 loop spans 14 amino acids. The germline CDR1 and CDR2 sequences are MNHEY and SVGAGI. V was shortened by 6 bases and J by 8 bases, with 19 bases between the two germline ends. CDR3 amino acids: CASSPGQGGREAFF. DNA of the CDR3: TGTGCCAGCAGCCCCGGGCAGGGCGGGAGGGAAGCTTTCTTT.

This clonotype was detected ten times or more. V usage is TRBV7-3 and J usage is TRBJ1-1; 7 bases are a match to TRBD1. This CDR3 has 13 residues. J was trimmed by 6 bases and V by 4 bases; bases with no gene match: 5. Germline CDR1 is SGHTA and CDR2 is FQGTGA. CDR3 protein: CASSWYRGSEAFF. CDR3 coding DNA: TGTGCCAGCAGCTGGTACAGGGGATCTGAAGCTTTCTTT.

A few counts support this clonotype. V is TRBV3-1 and J is TRBJ1-5; unclear D gene. CDR3 size: 14 residues. CDR1 is LGHDT and CDR2 is YNNKEL in the germline V gene (reference sequence). V was trimmed by 1 base and J by 7 bases, leaving 11 bases between them. Written as DNA, the CDR3 is TGTGCCAGCAGCCAAGCAATAGTGGACCAGCCCCAGCATTTT. Residues: CASSQAIVDQPQHF.

This clonotype was seen a handful of times. The genes are TRBV5-1 and TRBJ1-1, with 7 nucleotides matching TRBD1. The CDR3 extends over 15 amino acids. J gave up 3 bases and V 4 bases, and 9 bases lay outside the gene matches. Looked up from germline, CDR1 is SGHRS and CDR2 is YFSETQ. CDR3 loop: CASSPFTGEDTEAFF. The CDR3 DNA follows: TGCGCCAGCAGCCCCTTTACAGGGGAGGACACTGAAGCTTTCTTT.

This clonotype was detected a few times. The V call is TRBV10-2, the J call TRBJ2-1, with D hard to call. Looked up from germline, CDR1 is WSHSY and CDR2 is SAAADI. The germline V and J ends were trimmed by 4 bases and 1 base, with 8 bases remaining between them. CDR3 length: 14 amino acids. CDR3: CASSAASSYNEQFF. The DNA for the CDR3 is TGCGCCAGCAGTGCCGCTAGTTCCTACAATGAGCAGTTCTTC.

There are a few counts of this clonotype. Without the conserved terminal phenylalanine or tryptophan, this CDR3 likely stems from a read error. No DNA is shown, since the ends of the CDR3 on it are uncertain; the CDR3 is the one TCRdb lists. The chain is built from TRBV5-1 and TRBJ2-7; the D call of TRBD1 is as the table states it, not checked on the DNA. Germline loops: CDR1 SGHRS, CDR2 YFSETQ. The CDR3 is made up of 10 amino acids, end residues included. CDR3 amino acids: CASSLTGSND.

J is TRBJ1-2 and V is TRBV29-1, with TRBD1 matching 8 bases. J lost 1 base, V lost 4 bases, and 5 bases had no gene match. CDR3 length: 14 residues. The germline CDR1 and CDR2 sequences are SQVTM and ANQGSEA. CDR3 in DNA: TGCAGCGTTGGCCGGGACAGGTATAACTATGGCTACACCTTC. Its translation is CSVGRDRYNYGYTF.

The chain employs TRBV20-1 and TRBJ2-6, with TRBD1 as a possible D gene (6 bases). The V end lost 5 bases, the J end lost 2 bases, and 13 bases lay between the germline ends. This CDR3 comprises 15 residues. From germline, CDR1 is DFQATT and CDR2 SNEGSKA (reference sequence). The CDR3 reads CSAPNRATGANVLTF. The DNA of the CDR3 is TGCAGTGCTCCAAACAGGGCTACTGGGGCCAACGTCCTGACTTTC.

In this sample, this clonotype turned up a few times. The V gene is TRBV5-1, the J gene TRBJ1-1, with D tentatively TRBD1 (5 bases). The CDR3 has 11 residues. From germline, CDR1 is SGHRS and CDR2 YFSETQ. Trimming pared 4 bases from V and 10 bases from J, leaving 11 bases between. CDR3 in DNA: TGCGCCAGCAGCCCCCGGGACGGAGCTTTCTTT. Protein sequence: CASSPRDGAFF. The full variable domain, rest sourced from reference TRBV5-1 and TRBJ1-1, is KAGVTQTPRYLIKTRGQQVTLSCSPISGHRSVSWYQQTPGQGLQFLFEYFSETQRNKGNFPGRFSGRQFSNSRSEMNVSTLELGDSALYLCASSPRDGAFFGQGTRLTVV.

The chain employs TRBV25-1 and TRBJ1-2; 10 bases are a match to TRBD1. Unmatched junction bases numbered 13, after V lost 5 bases and J lost 7 bases. This CDR3 has 16 amino acids. Germline V lookup: CDR1 MGHDK, CDR2 SYGVNS. The CDR3, as DNA: TGTGCCAGCAGTAGAACCTACGACAGGGGGCCAGTTGGCTACACCTTC. Translated, it gives CASSRTYDRGPVGYTF.

This clonotype was seen more than once but under ten times. The chain is built from TRBV6-5 and TRBJ2-7, with 8 bases matching TRBD1. Germline V gene lookup returns CDR1 MNHEY and CDR2 SVGAGI. The CDR3 is made up of 14 amino acids. The V and J ends lost 5 bases and 4 bases, in that order; junction bases with no gene match: 7. In DNA, the CDR3 is TGTGCCAGCAGTCCGCTCGACAGGGGTTACGAGCAGTACTTC. It specifies CASSPLDRGYEQYF.

This clonotype was detected only a few times. This rearrangement joins TRBV7-9 to TRBJ2-2; D gene unclear. Germline lookup yields CDR1 SEHNR and CDR2 FQNEAQ (reference sequence). The CDR3 length is 13 residues. Trimming cost V 5 bases and J 9 bases, with 13 bases left between them. The CDR3 DNA is TGTGCCAGCAGCCAAACGGAGACCCGGGAGCTGTTTTTT. Translation: CASSQTETRELFF.

This clonotype has a handful of counts. The chain has TRBV5-4 and TRBJ2-7, with no clear D. The CDR3 has 12 amino acids. Trimming removed 5 bases from V and 3 bases from J, with 9 bases in between. The germline gives CDR1 SGHNT, CDR2 YYREEE (reference sequence). CDR3 amino acids: CASSPDGYEQYF. The CDR3 DNA follows: TGTGCCAGCAGTCCGGACGGCTACGAGCAGTACTTC.

The CDR3 loop is CASRLWSDSGNTIYF. The CDR3, as DNA: TGTGCAAGTCGCTTATGGTCAGACTCTGGAAACACCATATATTTT. The rearrangement uses TRBV12-2 and TRBJ1-3. TRBV12-2 represents a pseudogene. This CDR3 spans 15 amino acids.

There are many counts of this clonotype. The chain carries TRBV6-5 and TRBJ2-5; perhaps TRBD2 as D (7 bases). The CDR3 contains 14 residues. V was clipped by 8 bases and J by 2 bases, with 15 bases between them. Per germline, CDR1 MNHEY and CDR2 SVGAGI. CDR3 protein: CASRGGGLQETQYF. CDR3 in DNA: TGTGCCAGCCGGGGCGGGGGCTTACAAGAGACCCAGTACTTC.

This clonotype turned up a few times. This sequence joins TRBV27 and TRBJ2-4; D ambiguous. The CDR3 is 15 residues long. Germline lookup yields CDR1 MNHEY and CDR2 SMNVEV (reference sequence). Trimming left V 2 bases short and J 0 bases short, with 8 bases between. CDR3 nucleotides: TGTGCCAGCAGTTTAATCCCCTTAGCCAAAAACATTCAGTACTTC. Protein: CASSLIPLAKNIQYF.

This chain joins TRBV12-3 or TRBV12-4 and TRBJ2-1; D is unresolved. V was trimmed by 7 bases and J by 8 bases, leaving 21 bases between them. The CDR3 is made up of 15 amino acids. CDR3 sequence: CASKTSRRLVYEQFF. The CDR3 DNA follows: TGTGCCAGCAAGACCTCGAGGCGGCTAGTCTATGAGCAGTTCTTC.